The TCR beta chain under discussion was sequenced for a study of CD8 T cells in ankylosing spondylitis. One entry per CDR3 protein, called by TCRdb with MiXCR from the 5' RACE reads. The repertoire includes approximately 200,000 distinct CDR3 sequences, 9.5% to 15% of them detected once, and 16% sits in the top ten. The CDR3 is 15 amino acids. Germline loops: CDR1 MGHRA, CDR2 YSYEKL. Unmatched junction bases numbered 8, after V lost 0 bases and J lost 10 bases. The rearrangement joins TRBV4-1 to TRBJ2-2, with 7 bases fitting TRBD2. Input material: blood, either unsorted or a sorted T cell fraction (not recorded which). The clonotype originates from a male donor with ankylosing spondylitis or in good health (not recorded which). The CDR3 DNA is TGCGCCAGCAGCCAAGATCGGGGAGGGGTGTCGGAGCTGTTTTTT. This sequence encodes CASSQDRGGVSELFF.